The clone carrying this T cell receptor (beta chain) has a single count. The CDR3 length is 16 residues. Trimming removed 0 bases at V and 4 bases at J, with 14 bases between. In germline, CDR1 is MGHRA, CDR2 YSYEKL. The data stem from a study of T cell responses to AZD1222 COVID-19 vaccine. Method: immunoSEQ multiplex PCR; TCRdb's copy keeps in-frame clones and lacks some. Of roughly 150,000 clones in the sample, roughly 92% are singletons; the top ten hold 1.6%. The source material was peripheral blood, sampled on day 0 of AZD1222 vaccination. The TCR sequence derives from an adult in good health. The V gene is TRBV4-1, the J gene TRBJ2-3, with D tentatively TRBD2 (6 bases). CDR3 sequence reads: CASSQEHRWGADTQYF. In DNA form, the CDR3 reads TGCGCCAGCAGCCAAGAGCACCGCTGGGGGGCAGATACGCAGTATTTT.